This TCR beta chain emerged from a study of identical twins. Template switching introduced a universal primer site, and the cDNA bore unique molecular identifiers. TCRdb processed the 5' RACE reads anew with MiXCR; each CDR3 protein has one entry. The data hold 150,000 or so distinct CDR3 sequences, with 3% to 4.5% observed a single time. This clonotype has at least ten counts. The antigen remains undetermined. Germline V CDR1 and CDR2: SGHVS, FQNEAQ. This CDR3 is built from 15 residues. Trimming left V 5 bases short and J 0 bases short, with 12 bases between. Whole-study results and caveats: Zero-insertion analyses could be partly confounded by invariant MAIT and iNKT cells. In beta out-of-frame sequences, the excess sharing between twins was weaker.

The TCR originated in a man aged 18-30 years in good health. This chain links TRBV7-8 with TRBJ2-3; D might be TRBD1 (6 bases). Sequenced sample: memory T cells sorted from blood. The CDR3 here is CASSPRTASTDTQYF. The DNA of the CDR3 is TGTGCCAGCAGCCCGAGGACAGCTAGCACAGATACGCAGTATTTT.